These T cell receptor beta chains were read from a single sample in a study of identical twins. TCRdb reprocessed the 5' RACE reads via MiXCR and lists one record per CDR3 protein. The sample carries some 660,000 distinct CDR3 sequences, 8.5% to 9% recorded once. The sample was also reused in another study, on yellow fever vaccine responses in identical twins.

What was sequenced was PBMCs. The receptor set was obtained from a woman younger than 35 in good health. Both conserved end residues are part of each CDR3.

CASSQETAQAQYF | TRBJ2-7 | TRBV4-3 | 13
CASSFHRGYNEQFF | TRBJ2-1 | TRBV5-1 | 14
CASSQVGSGTQYF | TRBJ2-3 | TRBV3-1 | 13
CASSLEAKRASYEQYF | TRBJ2-7 | TRBV28 | 16
CASSGLWRPYTGELFF | TRBJ2-2 | TRBV7-2 | 16
CASSATEGDTQYF | TRBJ2-3 | TRBV9 | 13
CSSHSGSQAYEQYF | TRBJ2-7 | TRBV20-1 | 14
CASSSRSKSYNEQFF | TRBJ2-1 | TRBV28 | 15
CASSSRLASNEQFF | TRBJ2-1 | TRBV3-1 | 14
CTFSLALGLAGDSDTQYF | TRBJ2-3 | TRBV12-3/TRBV12-4 | 18
CASSVGVAGDDTQYF | TRBJ2-3 | TRBV9 | 15
CASSQDQAAYEQYF | TRBJ2-7 | TRBV4-3 | 14
CASSGRGYNEQFF | TRBJ2-1 | TRBV2 | 13
CAIGSHTGELFF | TRBJ2-2 | TRBV10-3 | 12
CASSSTGQVGNEQYF | TRBJ2-7 | TRBV6-5 | 15
CAIREGQGLEQYF | TRBJ2-7 | TRBV10-3 | 13
CASSLVWREQFF | TRBJ2-1 | TRBV7-2 | 12
CASSYTGTGQYEQYF | TRBJ2-7 | TRBV27 | 15
CASSGVFGGSYNSPLHF | TRBJ1-6 | TRBV7-8 | 17
CASSQGGASTEAFF | TRBJ1-1 | TRBV3-1 | 14
CASSLKWGSPVYEQFF | TRBJ2-1 | TRBV7-9 | 16
CSARVPEGFSYEQYF | TRBJ2-7 | TRBV20-1 | 15
CASSQDREIGNEQYF | TRBJ2-7 | TRBV4-3 | 15
CASSQSAQAPEQYF | TRBJ2-7 | TRBV3-1 | 14
CSARDYTSGTLSYEQYF | TRBJ2-7 | TRBV20-1 | 17
CASSSTLTGVTGELFF | TRBJ2-2 | TRBV6-5 | 16
CSTIAGALSYNEQFF | TRBJ2-1 | TRBV20-1 | 15
CAFSLGAWIGQEANVLTF | TRBJ2-6 | TRBV12-3/TRBV12-4 | 18
CSVKDGTYEQYF | TRBJ2-7 | TRBV29-1 | 12
CSARVRGRNYNEQFF | TRBJ2-1 | TRBV20-1 | 15
CASSYELAGSDTQYF | TRBJ2-3 | TRBV5-5 | 15
CASLRPGLPSNTDTQYF | TRBJ2-3 | TRBV28 | 17
CASSLAGRGDNEQFF | TRBJ2-1 | TRBV7-2 | 15
CASSLSGGQGADTQYF | TRBJ2-3 | TRBV12-3/TRBV12-4 | 16
CASGPKGFWTDSYNEQFF | TRBJ2-1 | TRBV3-1 | 18
CASSRMGRYNSPLHF | TRBJ1-6 | TRBV3-1 | 15
CSAEGQTEAFF | TRBJ1-1 | TRBV29-1 | 11
CATGALRNTEAFF | TRBJ1-1 | TRBV15 | 13
CSVTSGWTYEQYF | TRBJ2-7 | TRBV29-1 | 13
CASSLGGITQYF | TRBJ2-3 | TRBV5-6 | 12
CASSQKGGQETQYF | TRBJ2-5 | TRBV5-1 | 14
CASSRQTGRETQYF | TRBJ2-5 | TRBV2 | 14
CSVKTSGRAWDEQFF | TRBJ2-1 | TRBV29-1 | 15
CASSLHPYEQYF | TRBJ2-7 | TRBV7-9 | 12
CASSIGQDVRNEQFF | TRBJ2-1 | TRBV5-1 | 15
CSARIRRDRGLNEQFF | TRBJ2-1 | TRBV20-1 | 16
CASSRLGQLNEQYF | TRBJ2-7 | TRBV5-6 | 14
CASDEQGNYEQYF | TRBJ2-7 | TRBV7-9 | 13
CASSSLTGGGEKLFF | TRBJ1-4 | TRBV28 | 15
CASSQIDRAGANVLTF | TRBJ2-6 | TRBV4-1 | 16
CASSHRDRGDYEQYF | TRBJ2-7 | TRBV5-5 | 15
CASSYGPPPSYEQYF | TRBJ2-7 | TRBV5-1 | 15
CSAQETGWKDEQYF | TRBJ2-7 | TRBV20-1 | 14
CAITDLQGTEAFF | TRBJ1-1 | TRBV10-3 | 13
CASEKDGHLAKNIQYF | TRBJ2-4 | TRBV25-1 | 16
CAWTGGLGEQYF | TRBJ2-7 | TRBV30 | 12
CSVEDPTTGELFF | TRBJ2-2 | TRBV29-1 | 13
CASSQEENFPDNEQFF | TRBJ2-1 | TRBV4-3 | 16
CASSLEDPGQSKLAKNIQYF | TRBJ2-4 | TRBV27 | 20
CASSLWLAGADTQYF | TRBJ2-3 | TRBV27 | 15